Detailed here is one TCR beta chain. Its antigen is still unknown. The data originate from a study of T cells expressing NK-cell markers. Germline loops: CDR1 DFQATT, CDR2 SNEGSKA (reference sequence). This CDR3 comprises 11 residues. One entry per CDR3 protein, without DNA, is what TCRdb gives after re-calling the 5' RACE reads. The sample holds about 260,000 distinct CDR3 sequences. Whole-study results and caveats: Six or seven donors had dominant NKG2C+ clonotypes that comprised about 1.0-7.0% of their CD8+ T cells.

The chain combines TRBV20-1 with TRBJ2-5. Sequenced sample: blood T cells: a sorted CD56 or NKG2C T cell subset, CD4+ or CD8+ T cells, or bulk PBMC T cells (not recorded which). This clonotype originated in a woman aged 18-69 years in good health. The CDR3 spells CSARDWETQYF.